This TCR beta chain emerged from a study of beta chain features in type 1 diabetes. Study-level background: Comparable age, gender and cell yields were observed in patients relative to healthy donors. Examined across all samples were about 110,000,000 sorted cells.

A sort by CD45RO/CCR7/CD25/CD127/CD95/CD27 yielded CD4+ naive, central memory, regulatory and stem cell-like memory cells. The germline V and J ends were trimmed by 5 bases and 4 bases, with 9 bases remaining between them. Germline CDR1 and CDR2: SGDLS and YYNGEE. The length of the CDR3 is 12 residues. Study-wide findings and caveats: VDJ junctions from type 1 diabetes patients carried fewer insertions and larger deletions.

In its sample, this clone was seen a few times. Its antigen remains unidentified. Expressed TCRB transcripts were sequenced, since all the RNA that had been isolated was reverse transcribed. Method: immunoSEQ multiplex PCR; TCRdb's copy keeps in-frame clones and lacks some. This table has around 300,000 clones, 11% to 15% appearing once. This TCR was sampled from a man aged 30 to 45 in good health. Specimen: central memory CD4+ T cells from blood. The rearrangement joins TRBV9 to TRBJ1-1; tentative D call: TRBD1 (5 bases). This CDR3 reads CASSRDGTEAFF. CDR3 coding DNA: TGTGCCAGCAGTCGGGACGGCACTGAAGCTTTCTTT.